The clone carrying this T cell receptor (beta chain) was picked up a small number of times. What it binds is unknown. Time point reported: pre-sensitization, week 0. Indicated treatment: therapeutic diphenylcyclopropenone sensitization with weekly scalp DPC. TCRdb passed the RACE reads through MiXCR, listing each CDR3 protein once. The sample includes under 300,000 distinct CDR3 sequences, roughly 8% of them seen just once. The data belong to a study of human T cells and chemical hapten exposure. Study-wide context: Across the whole study, which lasted roughly 24 weeks, patients were given diphenylcyclopropenone on the scalp once a week. Patch tests applied 0.01% DPC to the upper back, read at 6 days. Overall study results and limits: Significantly greater numbers of large CDR3 similarity clusters came from expanded TCRs than from controls. Alopecia in all donors means immunity may differ from healthy individuals.

Germline lookup yields CDR1 LGHNA and CDR2 YSLEER. Trimming shortened V by 3 bases and J by 7 bases, and 18 bases separated the two germline ends. The CDR3 covers 15 residues. This receptor was obtained from a man aged 18-30 years with alopecia areata. Some clones in this sample may be carry-over from other donors' samples. The chain recombines TRBV4-3 with TRBJ1-1; D is ambiguous. The specimen comprised whole blood, sampled in connection with sensitization to the hapten diphenylcyclopropenone (DPC). The CDR3 loop is CASSHPGVVHNEAFF. As DNA, the CDR3 is TGCGCCAGCAGCCACCCCGGGGTAGTGCATAATGAAGCTTTCTTT.